Reported below is one T cell receptor beta chain. Its antigen specificity is not known. Nothing much larger sits one base from this clone, and base qualities are not available. The germline V gene yields KGHSH for CDR1 and LQKENI for CDR2. The CDR3 runs 17 residues from the cysteine to the phenylalanine. Only the CDR3 region is kept as DNA, spanning 51 bases read in frame from base 1. Ends trimmed: V by 1 base, J by 3 bases; bases unmatched to a gene: 9. The immunoSEQ Assay was used to sequence TCRbeta CDR3 regions. After extraction, genomic DNA underwent amplification by bias-controlled multiplex PCR, followed by high-throughput sequencing. The study's processing was this. To quantify the absolute abundance of every unique TCRbeta CDR3 region, sequences were collapsed and filtered. T cell fraction was estimated by normalizing TCRbeta template counts to usable DNA, with usable DNA measured through amplification of reference genes found in all nucleated cells. Repertoire TCRs were annotated as SARS-CoV-2-specific by exact matching of V gene, CDR3 amino acid sequence and J gene to a known reactive TCR set. The reference SARS-CoV-2 TCR set was obtained from MIRA and was filtered for enrichment in COVID-19-positive ImmuneCODE repertoires, whereby public or cross-reactive TCRs were removed. Based on the MIRA antigens, annotated TCRs were further analysed at the level of specific ORF or position within ORF. Breadth was defined as the number of annotated unique rearrangements divided by the total number of unique productive rearrangements, and depth was defined as the summed frequency of the annotated unique rearrangements. Two-sided Wilcoxon rank-sum tests were applied when comparing TCR breadth between groups. Held by TCRdb, this immuneACCESS table contains in-frame sequences only and omits some clones. Under half of the omission traces to an unresolved V gene where checked; the cause of the rest is unknown. That table supplies the V and J calls and clone size; D and trimming were determined from the DNA. The sample table holds 350,000 to 500,000 clones, of which 90% were seen once. Together, the top ten hold around 4.5% of the sample.

The sample's treatment or condition label, in plain terms: roughly 20 received Ad26.COV2.S at low or high dose, single or two shots; 5 received placebo; per-sample allocation not given. Repertoires of vaccine and placebo recipients were sequenced from samples taken on day 63 after the first injection. In Cohort 1b, about two dozen adults aged 18-55 years were enrolled at a single site in Boston, USA, between 29 July and 7 August 2020. As a vaccine, Ad26.COV2.S was a replication-incompetent adenovirus type 26 vector that expressed a prefusion-stabilized SARS-CoV-2 spike protein derived from the original Wuhan strain. This specimen comes from a study of Ad26.COV2.S vaccination and SARS-CoV-2 variants (dated by TCRdb to the early 2020s). About the investigation overall: Donors in the vaccine arm were drawn from COV1001, a phase I-IIa trial of Ad26.COV2.S in healthy adults that was multicentre, randomized, double-blind and placebo-controlled. The TCR-sequenced set comprised approximately 30 samples: around 20 Ad26.COV2.S vaccine recipients, 5 placebo recipients and 8 SARS-CoV-2 convalescent individuals. Trial participants were randomized into five groups of five: low-dose or high-dose Ad26.COV2.S given once or twice, or placebo on both occasions. Dosing of Ad26.COV2.S was intramuscular, at either 5x10^10 or 1x10^11 viral particles, delivered as one shot or as two shots spaced 56 days apart. Investigators remained blinded to trial group allocation during experiments and outcome assessment. TCRbeta repertoire sequencing was used to assess the specificity and breadth of SARS-CoV-2-reactive T cell receptors after Ad26.COV2.S vaccination. Study-level results and caveats: It was noted by the authors that total T cell responses may have been underestimated by the TCR breadth and depth analyses. Substantial breadth of spike-specific CD8+ and CD4+ T cell responses was reported after vaccination. Spike-specific TCR breadth was higher in Ad26.COV2.S recipients than in placebo recipients (P = 0.0014). The study was not powered for comparison of responses between vaccine doses or regimens. Non-spike TCR breadth was comparable between vaccine and placebo recipients, consistent with the vaccine containing only spike.

This receptor was obtained from a person aged 18-60 years who received the Ad26.COV2.S COVID-19 vaccine or a placebo. The chain employs TRBV18 and TRBJ2-7; 10 middle bases align to TRBD1. The sample here was peripheral blood, taken in a trial of Ad26.COV2.S vaccine versus placebo. CDR3 reads: CASSPQTTGGTGYEQYF. The DNA sequence is as follows: TGTGCCAGCTCACCACAGACGACAGGGGGCACGGGCTACGAGCAGTACTTC.